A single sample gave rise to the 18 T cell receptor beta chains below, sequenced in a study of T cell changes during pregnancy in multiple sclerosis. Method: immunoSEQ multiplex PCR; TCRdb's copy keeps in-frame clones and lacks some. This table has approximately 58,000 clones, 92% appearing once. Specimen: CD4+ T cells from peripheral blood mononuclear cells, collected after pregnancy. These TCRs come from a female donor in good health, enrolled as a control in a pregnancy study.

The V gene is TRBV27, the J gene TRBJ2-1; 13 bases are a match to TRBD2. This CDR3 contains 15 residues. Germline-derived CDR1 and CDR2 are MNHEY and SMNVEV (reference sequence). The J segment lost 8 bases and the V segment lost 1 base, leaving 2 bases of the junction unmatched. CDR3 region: CASSLLTSGGYEQFF. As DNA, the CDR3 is TGTGCCAGCAGTTTATTGACTAGCGGGGGGTATGAGCAGTTCTTC.

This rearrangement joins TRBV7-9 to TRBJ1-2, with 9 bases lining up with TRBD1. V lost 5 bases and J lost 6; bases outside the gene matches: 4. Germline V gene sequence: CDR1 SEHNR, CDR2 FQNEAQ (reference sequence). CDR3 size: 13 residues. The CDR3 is CASSTTGGDGYTF. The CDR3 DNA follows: TGTGCCAGCAGCACGACAGGGGGAGATGGCTACACCTTC.

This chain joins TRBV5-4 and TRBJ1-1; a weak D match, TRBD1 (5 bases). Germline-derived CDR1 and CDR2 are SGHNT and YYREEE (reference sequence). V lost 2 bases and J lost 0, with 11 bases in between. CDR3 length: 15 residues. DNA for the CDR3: TGTGCCAGCAGCTTCATCGGGGGGATGAACACTGAAGCTTTCTTT. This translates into CASSFIGGMNTEAFF. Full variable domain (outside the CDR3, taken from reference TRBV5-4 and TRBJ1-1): ETGVTQSPTHLIKTRGQQVTLRCSSQSGHNTVSWYQQALGQGPQFIFQYYREEENGRGNFPPRFSGLQFPNYSSELNVNALELDDSALYLCASSFIGGMNTEAFFGQGTRLTVV.

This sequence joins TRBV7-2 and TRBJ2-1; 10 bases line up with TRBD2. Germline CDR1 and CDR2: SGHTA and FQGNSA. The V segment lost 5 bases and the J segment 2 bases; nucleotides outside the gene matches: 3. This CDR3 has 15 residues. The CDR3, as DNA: TGTGCCAGCAGCCGAGCGGGGGGGGCCTACAATGAGCAGTTCTTC. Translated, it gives CASSRAGGAYNEQFF.

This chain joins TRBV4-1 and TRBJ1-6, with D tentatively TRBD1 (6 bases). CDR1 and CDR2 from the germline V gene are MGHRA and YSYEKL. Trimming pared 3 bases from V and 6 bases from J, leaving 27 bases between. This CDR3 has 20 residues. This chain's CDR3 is CASSHRRPGSAGAGNSPLHF. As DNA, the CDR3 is TGCGCCAGCAGCCACCGGAGGCCGGGGAGTGCAGGGGCGGGTAATTCACCCCTCCACTTT.

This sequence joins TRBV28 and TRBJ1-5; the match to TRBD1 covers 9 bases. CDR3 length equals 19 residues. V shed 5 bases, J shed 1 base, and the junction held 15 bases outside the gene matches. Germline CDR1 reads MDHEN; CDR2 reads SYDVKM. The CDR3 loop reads CASSITGTGWFGSNQPQHF. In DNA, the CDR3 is TGTGCCAGCAGTATCACCGGGACAGGGTGGTTTGGGAGCAATCAGCCCCAGCATTTT.

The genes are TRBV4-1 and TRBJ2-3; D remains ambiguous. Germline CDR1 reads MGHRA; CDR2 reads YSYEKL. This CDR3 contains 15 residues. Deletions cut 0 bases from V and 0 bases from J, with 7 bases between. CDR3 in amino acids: CASSQEQRSTDTQYF. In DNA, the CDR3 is TGCGCCAGCAGCCAAGAGCAGCGAAGCACAGATACGCAGTATTTT.

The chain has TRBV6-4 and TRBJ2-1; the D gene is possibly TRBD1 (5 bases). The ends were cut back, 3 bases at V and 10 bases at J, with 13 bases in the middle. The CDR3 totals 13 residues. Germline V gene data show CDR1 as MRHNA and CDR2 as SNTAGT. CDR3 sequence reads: CASSEYRWGEQFF. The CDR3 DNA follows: TGTGCCAGCAGTGAATATAGGTGGGGCGAGCAGTTCTTC.

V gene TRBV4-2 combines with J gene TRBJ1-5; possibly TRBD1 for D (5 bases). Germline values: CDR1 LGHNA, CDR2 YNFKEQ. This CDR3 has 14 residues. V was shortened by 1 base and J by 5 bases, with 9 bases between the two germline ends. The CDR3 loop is CASSQAGGDQPQHF. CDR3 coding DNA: TGTGCCAGCAGCCAAGCGGGAGGGGATCAGCCCCAGCATTTT.

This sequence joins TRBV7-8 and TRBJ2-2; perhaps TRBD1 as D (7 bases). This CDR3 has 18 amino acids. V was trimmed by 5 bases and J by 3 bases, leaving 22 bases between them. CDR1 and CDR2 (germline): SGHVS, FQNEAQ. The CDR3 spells CASSPLQGGTEYTGELFF. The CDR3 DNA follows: TGTGCCAGCAGCCCCCTCCAAGGGGGGACAGAGTACACCGGGGAGCTGTTTTTT.

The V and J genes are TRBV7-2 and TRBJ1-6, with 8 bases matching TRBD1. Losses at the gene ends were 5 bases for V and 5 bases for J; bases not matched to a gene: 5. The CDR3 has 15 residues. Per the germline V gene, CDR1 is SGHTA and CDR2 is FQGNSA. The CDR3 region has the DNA TGTGCCAGCAGCGTCGGGACAGGCAATAATTCACCCCTCCACTTT. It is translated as CASSVGTGNNSPLHF.

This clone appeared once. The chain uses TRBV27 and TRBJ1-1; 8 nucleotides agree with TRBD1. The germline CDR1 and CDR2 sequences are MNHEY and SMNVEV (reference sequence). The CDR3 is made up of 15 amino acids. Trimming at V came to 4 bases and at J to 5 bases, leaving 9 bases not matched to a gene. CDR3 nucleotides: TGTGCCAGCAGTTCGTCACAGGGGGTATGGACTGAAGCTTTCTTT. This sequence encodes CASSSSQGVWTEAFF.

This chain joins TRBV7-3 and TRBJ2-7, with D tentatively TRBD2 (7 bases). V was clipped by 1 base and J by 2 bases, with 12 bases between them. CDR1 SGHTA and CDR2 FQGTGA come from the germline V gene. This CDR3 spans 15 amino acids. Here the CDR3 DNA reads TGTGCCAGCAGCTTAAACGGGGGGCCGGCCTACGAGCAGTACTTC. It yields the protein CASSLNGGPAYEQYF.

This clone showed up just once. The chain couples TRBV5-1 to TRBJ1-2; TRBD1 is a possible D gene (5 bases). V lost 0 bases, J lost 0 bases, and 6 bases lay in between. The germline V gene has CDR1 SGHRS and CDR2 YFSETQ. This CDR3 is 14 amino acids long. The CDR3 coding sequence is TGCGCCAGCAGCTTGGCAGGGCCTAACTATGGCTACACCTTC. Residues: CASSLAGPNYGYTF.

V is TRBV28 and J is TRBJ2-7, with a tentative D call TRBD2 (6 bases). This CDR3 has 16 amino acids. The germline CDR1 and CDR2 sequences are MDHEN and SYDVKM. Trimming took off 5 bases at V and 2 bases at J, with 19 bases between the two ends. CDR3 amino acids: CASSPPSGVIAYEQYF. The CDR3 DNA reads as TGTGCCAGCAGTCCCCCATCGGGGGTTATAGCCTACGAGCAGTACTTC.

The CDR3 protein is CASSLMTGGGEKLFF. In DNA, the CDR3 is TGCGCCAGCAGCCTTATGACAGGGGGCGGTGAAAAACTGTTTTTT. This rearrangement joins TRBV5-1 to TRBJ1-4; 10 positions match TRBD1. V was clipped by 4 bases and J by 7 bases; unmatched bases: 7. Germline V gene lookup returns CDR1 SGHRS and CDR2 YFSETQ. CDR3 length: 15 residues.

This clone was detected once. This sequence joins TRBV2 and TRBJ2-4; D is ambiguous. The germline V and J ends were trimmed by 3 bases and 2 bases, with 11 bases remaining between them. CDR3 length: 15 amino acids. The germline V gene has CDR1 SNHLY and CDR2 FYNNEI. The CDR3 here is CASSETARTKNIQYF. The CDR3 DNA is TGTGCCAGCAGTGAGACGGCCAGGACCAAAAACATTCAGTACTTC.

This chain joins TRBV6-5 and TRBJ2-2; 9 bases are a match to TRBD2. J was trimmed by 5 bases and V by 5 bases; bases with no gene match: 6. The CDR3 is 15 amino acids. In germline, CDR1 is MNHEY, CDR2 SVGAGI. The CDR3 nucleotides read TGTGCCAGCAGTGCCCGGACTAGCGTAACCGGGGAGCTGTTTTTT. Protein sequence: CASSARTSVTGELFF.